These 28 T cell receptor beta chains share one sample of origin, sequenced in a study of blood T cell repertoires in COVID-19. Repertoires were generated with immunoSEQ multiplex PCR, while TCRdb's copy carries only in-frame clones and drops some. Among hundreds of thousands of clones listed, about 90% were seen once. Sequenced material: PBMCs or T cells enriched from blood (not recorded which). The receptors were gathered from a woman aged 30 to 39 who had recovered from COVID-19.

This clone was picked up one time. The chain employs TRBV2 and TRBJ2-5; unclear D gene. The CDR3 loop spans 13 amino acids. Germline values: CDR1 SNHLY, CDR2 FYNNEI. V lost 3 bases to trimming and J lost 2 bases, with 7 bases between them. The CDR3 region is CASSDTTQETQYF. The CDR3 coding sequence is TGTGCCAGCAGTGACACTACACAAGAGACCCAGTACTTC.

The chain joins TRBV29-1 to TRBJ2-2, with TRBD1 matching over 7 bases. Per germline, CDR1 SQVTM and CDR2 ANQGSEA. Trimming cost V 5 bases and J 9 bases; bases outside gene matches: 6. The CDR3 loop spans 12 amino acids. CDR3 region: CSVRQGPRELFF. The CDR3 DNA reads TGCAGCGTTCGACAGGGCCCTAGGGAGCTGTTTTTT.

In its sample, this clone was seen once. V and J are TRBV5-5 and TRBJ1-6, with D uncertain. V was pared by 1 base and J by 1 base, with 15 bases between. Germline CDR1 is SGHKS and CDR2 is YYEKEE (reference sequence). This CDR3 has 18 residues. The CDR3 loop reads CASSLTRVDGSYNSPLHF. For the CDR3, the DNA is TGTGCCAGCAGCTTGACCCGAGTCGACGGGTCCTATAATTCACCCCTCCACTTT.

This rearrangement joins TRBV5-1 to TRBJ2-5, with unresolved D. Germline lookup yields CDR1 SGHRS and CDR2 YFSETQ. The CDR3 sequence is 13 residues long. V gave up 1 base and J gave up 3 bases, with 7 bases separating them. The CDR3, as DNA: TGCGCCAGCAGCTTGATTACAGAAGAGACCCAGTACTTC. Protein: CASSLITEETQYF.

The rearrangement uses TRBV27 and TRBJ2-1; D gene ambiguous. In germline, CDR1 is MNHEY, CDR2 SMNVEV (reference sequence). Between the trimmed V and J ends, which lost 1 base and 7 bases, there was a span of 11 bases. The CDR3 totals 14 residues. CDR3: CASSLYPAGNEQFF. The CDR3, as DNA: TGTGCCAGCAGTTTATATCCGGCCGGGAATGAGCAGTTCTTC.

The rearrangement joins TRBV14 to TRBJ2-3; D remains unclear. The V and J ends lost 3 bases and 0 bases respectively, with 19 bases between them. Germline CDR1 SGHDN, CDR2 FVKESK. The length of the CDR3 is 18 residues. The CDR3 DNA follows: TGTGCCAGCAGCCACAACCCAACGACACCTACTAGCACAGATACGCAGTATTTT. Protein product: CASSHNPTTPTSTDTQYF.

This sequence joins TRBV11-2 and TRBJ2-5; 11 bases align to TRBD2. The germline V gene encodes CDR1 SGHAT and CDR2 FQNNGV. Trimming removed 5 bases from V and 2 bases from J; junction bases left unmatched: 4. This CDR3 contains 15 residues. Written as DNA, the CDR3 is TGTGCCAGCAGCCTGGGGACTAGCGGTCAAGAGACCCAGTACTTC. Its translation is CASSLGTSGQETQYF.

The sample holds one count of this clone. The rearrangement joins TRBV4-1 to TRBJ1-2; 7 bases agree with TRBD1. J was trimmed by 4 bases and V by 3 bases; bases with no gene match: 5. In germline, CDR1 is MGHRA, CDR2 YSYEKL. The CDR3 has 14 amino acids. CDR3 sequence reads: CASSQSQGSYGYTF. The DNA for the CDR3 is TGCGCCAGCAGCCAGTCACAGGGGAGCTATGGCTACACCTTC.

The sample holds one count of this clone. The chain employs TRBV18 and TRBJ2-1; 10 positions agree with TRBD1. The CDR3 runs to 17 residues. Losses at the gene ends were 6 bases for V and 5 bases for J; bases not matched to a gene: 13. Per the germline V gene, CDR1 is KGHSH and CDR2 is LQKENI. The CDR3, as DNA: TGTGCCAGCTCCCGGAGTAGGACAGGGGGGTTCGACAATGAGCAGTTCTTC. It codes for CASSRSRTGGFDNEQFF.

The chain recombines TRBV7-9 with TRBJ1-1, with D possibly being TRBD1 (5 bases). This CDR3 region has 12 residues. Germline lookup yields CDR1 SEHNR and CDR2 FQNEAQ (reference sequence). Trimming left V 4 bases short and J 5 bases short, with 8 bases between. CDR3 DNA: TGTGCCAGCAGCTACGGGGGAACTGAAGCTTTCTTT. Translated, it gives CASSYGGTEAFF.

The V gene is TRBV29-1, the J gene TRBJ2-2, with 11 bases fitting TRBD1. This CDR3 is 14 amino acids long. The V gene's germline CDR1 is SQVTM and CDR2 ANQGSEA. Trimming at V came to 5 bases and at J to 5 bases, leaving 4 bases not matched to a gene. CDR3 nucleotides: TGCAGCGTTATGGACAGGGGGCAGACCGGGGAGCTGTTTTTT. It specifies CSVMDRGQTGELFF.

CDR3 protein: CASSFVSVNEKLFF. Written as DNA, the CDR3 is TGTGCCAGCAGCTTTGTGTCAGTTAATGAAAAACTGTTTTTT. The rearrangement uses TRBV7-2 and TRBJ1-4; D unclear. The germline gives CDR1 SGHTA, CDR2 FQGNSA. Trimming took off 3 bases at V and 4 bases at J, with 9 bases between the two ends. This CDR3 is built from 14 residues.

The genes are TRBV3-1 (or the pseudogene TRBV3-2) and TRBJ2-1; TRBD2 matches at 9 bases. The V and J ends lost 1 base and 7 bases, in that order; junction bases with no gene match: 5. The CDR3 loop spans 15 amino acids. Germline assignment: CDR1 LGHDT and CDR2 YNNKEL (reference sequence). Written as DNA, the CDR3 is TGTGCCAGCAGCCAAGCCCGACTAGCGGCTAATGAGCAGTTCTTC. Protein product: CASSQARLAANEQFF.

The chain couples TRBV27 to TRBJ1-2, with TRBD1 matching over 10 bases. The V gene's germline CDR1 is MNHEY and CDR2 SMNVEV (reference sequence). The CDR3 has 16 amino acids. The trim removed 6 bases at V and 3 bases at J, leaving 10 bases unmatched. The DNA of the CDR3 is TGTGCCAGCAGCAGTATGACAGGGGGCACCTACTATGGCTACACCTTC. It specifies CASSSMTGGTYYGYTF.

The chain links TRBV30 to TRBJ2-3; D is unclear. The V gene's germline CDR1 is GTSNPN and CDR2 SVGIG (reference sequence). The CDR3 consists of 14 residues. V was cut by 2 bases and J by 0 bases, with 9 bases left in between. CDR3 DNA: TGTGCCTGGAGTCTGAGAACTAGCACAGATACGCAGTATTTT. Translating it yields CAWSLRTSTDTQYF.

The CDR3 DNA follows: TGTGCCAGCAGTGTTCAGTCAGGGGGCCCCGGGGAGCTGTTTTTT. Its protein is CASSVQSGGPGELFF. The rearrangement uses TRBV2 and TRBJ2-2, with 8 nucleotides matching TRBD1. The CDR3 sequence is 15 residues long. Germline V gene lookup returns CDR1 SNHLY and CDR2 FYNNEI. V shed 4 bases and J 6 bases; nucleotides not matched to a gene: 7.

V is TRBV9 and J is TRBJ1-4; D is possibly TRBD1 (5 bases). V shed 0 bases and J shed 0 bases, with 12 bases lying between them. The CDR3 is made up of 17 amino acids. The germline V gene has CDR1 SGDLS and CDR2 YYNGEE. CDR3 nucleotide sequence: TGTGCCAGCAGCGTAGGGGTATCAGGGTCAACTAATGAAAAACTGTTTTTT. This gives the protein CASSVGVSGSTNEKLFF.

A remark on this clone: Other DNA sequences in the same sample also yield this CDR3. CDR3: CASSLGQGGNQPQHF. In DNA form, the CDR3 reads TGTGCCAGCAGCTTAGGACAGGGGGGCAATCAGCCCCAGCATTTT. J is TRBJ1-5 and V is TRBV11-2, with 9 bases that match TRBD1. Germline-derived CDR1 and CDR2 are SGHAT and FQNNGV. This CDR3 contains 15 residues. After removal of 1 base from V and 2 bases from J, the junction contained 0 bases not matched to a gene.

This chain joins TRBV3-1 (or the pseudogene TRBV3-2) and TRBJ2-2, with 8 positions matching TRBD1. The germline gives CDR1 LGHDT, CDR2 YNNKEL (reference sequence). The V gene end was trimmed by 6 bases and the J gene end by 1 base; junction bases not matched to a gene: 7. The CDR3 runs 16 residues. In DNA, the CDR3 is TGTGCCAGCAGGGATTTGGGGACAGGGAACACCGGGGAGCTGTTTTTT. It yields the protein CASRDLGTGNTGELFF.

The chain joins TRBV28 to TRBJ2-7; D possibly corresponds to TRBD1 (6 bases). There are 14 residues in the CDR3. With 3 bases removed from V and 2 bases from J, the gap between germline ends came to 11 bases. Germline V CDR1 and CDR2: MDHEN, SYDVKM. The CDR3 nucleotides are TGTGCCAGCAGTTTCCTGGACAGAACCTACGAGCAGTACTTC. This gives the protein CASSFLDRTYEQYF.

This rearrangement joins TRBV10-3 to TRBJ2-7; D is possibly TRBD2 (5 bases). The V gene's germline CDR1 is ENHRY and CDR2 SYGVKD. Trimming cost V 10 bases and J 2 bases, with 9 bases left between them. This CDR3 comprises 11 residues. CDR3 coding DNA: TGTGCCAGCCAGCGGCCCTACGAGCAGTACTTC. Its protein product is CASQRPYEQYF.

The CDR3 sequence: CASNAAPYQPQHF. In nucleotides, the CDR3 is TGTGCCAGCAACGCGGCTCCGTATCAGCCCCAGCATTTT. V gene TRBV2 combines with J gene TRBJ1-5; D not resolved. Germline CDR1 SNHLY, CDR2 FYNNEI. Deletions cut 7 bases from V and 5 bases from J, with 12 bases between. This CDR3 has 13 residues.

This clone showed up just once. The chain has TRBV10-3 and TRBJ2-7, with TRBD1 matching over 7 bases. The CDR3 totals 14 residues. Germline CDR1 reads ENHRY; CDR2 reads SYGVKD. J lost 2 bases, V lost 2 bases, and 3 bases had no gene match. This CDR3 is CAISELGQAYEQYF. The CDR3 DNA reads TGTGCCATCAGTGAGCTCGGACAGGCCTACGAGCAGTACTTC.

This chain's CDR3 is CASSPRTGSYEQYF. CDR3 bases: TGTGCCAGCAGTCCACGGACAGGCTCCTACGAGCAGTACTTC. This sequence joins TRBV2 and TRBJ2-7, with TRBD1 identical over 7 bases. Unmatched junction bases numbered 4, after V lost 5 bases and J lost 0 bases. Germline V gene lookup returns CDR1 SNHLY and CDR2 FYNNEI. This CDR3 contains 14 residues.

The V and J genes are TRBV10-3 and TRBJ2-3; possible D gene TRBD1, 6 bases. The V gene's germline CDR1 is ENHRY and CDR2 SYGVKD. V dropped 6 bases and J dropped 0 bases, with 13 bases sitting between them. The CDR3 loop spans 15 amino acids. The CDR3 coding sequence is TGTGCCATCAGCCCCCGACAGGTTAGCACAGATACGCAGTATTTT. Translation gives CAISPRQVSTDTQYF.

The chain couples TRBV10-3 to TRBJ1-5; 8 nucleotides align to TRBD1. CDR3 length: 15 amino acids. V lost 3 bases, J lost 6 bases, and 7 bases stayed unmatched. The V gene's germline CDR1 is ENHRY and CDR2 SYGVKD. This CDR3 reads CAISDPGQVGQPQHF. The DNA of the CDR3 is TGTGCCATCAGTGACCCGGGACAGGTCGGTCAGCCCCAGCATTTT.

The V gene is TRBV7-2, the J gene TRBJ2-7; D remains ambiguous. Trimming pared 2 bases from V and 0 bases from J, leaving 8 bases between. This CDR3 is built from 14 residues. Germline V CDR1 and CDR2: SGHTA, FQGNSA. The CDR3 nucleotides are TGTGCCAGCAGCTTAAACACGTACTCCTACGAGCAGTACTTC. Protein sequence: CASSLNTYSYEQYF.

This clone came up once. The V call is TRBV10-3, the J call TRBJ2-2, with a possible D match to TRBD2 (7 bases). The CDR3 extends over 12 amino acids. Germline values: CDR1 ENHRY, CDR2 SYGVKD. The V end was cut by 10 bases, the J end by 7 bases, with 13 bases between. The CDR3 nucleotides are TGTGCCACGTACAGGGAGGGCGGGGAGCTGTTTTTT. The encoded protein is CATYREGGELFF.